The present entry profiles one T cell receptor beta chain with its context. The antigen remains undetermined. This sample is part of a study of OX40 agonist ivuxolimab in advanced cancers. Study information: Past anti-PD-1, anti-PD-L1 or anti-CTLA-4 therapy was accepted, and 30% to 50% had received some.

Study-wide results and caveats: A proportion of nonresponders additionally exhibited low normalized T-cell clonal expansion. Clonal expansion in partial responders at 0.1-3.0 mg/kg ranked among the lowest.

This CDR3 is 13 amino acids long. Trimming cost V 3 bases and J 6 bases, with 10 bases left between them. From germline, CDR1 is MGHRA and CDR2 YSYEKL. Some clones are missing from TCRdb's copy, which holds only in-frame ones; the method was immunoSEQ multiplex PCR. The table shows 70,000 to 85,000 clones, with around nine tenths occurring only once. The receptor was isolated from an adult with an advanced solid tumor such as melanoma, head and neck, liver or kidney cancer. This chain connects TRBV4-1 to TRBJ2-3, with D uncertain. The starting material was CD4+ or CD8+ T cells sorted from blood, obtained in a trial of the OX40 agonist ivuxolimab. CDR3 sequence (DNA): TGCGCCAGCAGCCATGGCTACGGGGATACGCAGTATTTT. It codes for CASSHGYGDTQYF.